This TCR beta chain was recorded in a study of technical replicates of blood from a few donors. Germline loops: CDR1 SGHRS, CDR2 YFSETQ. After removal of 1 base from V and 3 bases from J, the junction contained 3 bases not matched to a gene. The CDR3 is made up of 14 amino acids. Sequenced by immunoSEQ multiplex PCR; TCRdb stores in-frame clones only, minus some. This sample has 9,500 to 15,000 clones, with around 95% found just once. Sequenced: PBMCs. This clonotype was obtained from a human donor in good health. This sequence joins TRBV5-1 and TRBJ1-1, with TRBD1 identical over 7 bases. The CDR3 spells CASSLWTGHTEAFF. In DNA, the CDR3 is TGCGCCAGCAGCTTGTGGACAGGTCACACTGAAGCTTTCTTT.